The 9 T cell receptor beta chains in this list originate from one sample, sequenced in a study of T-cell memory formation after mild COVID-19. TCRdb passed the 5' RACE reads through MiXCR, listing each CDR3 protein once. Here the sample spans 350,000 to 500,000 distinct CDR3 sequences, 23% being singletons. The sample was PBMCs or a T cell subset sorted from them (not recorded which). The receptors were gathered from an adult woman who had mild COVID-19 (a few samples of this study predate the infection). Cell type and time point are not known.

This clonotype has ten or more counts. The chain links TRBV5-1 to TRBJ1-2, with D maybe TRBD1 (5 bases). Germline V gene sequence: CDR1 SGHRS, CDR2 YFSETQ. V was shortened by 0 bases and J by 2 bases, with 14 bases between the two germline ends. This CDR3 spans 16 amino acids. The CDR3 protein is CASSLGGLGPNYGYTF. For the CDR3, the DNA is TGCGCCAGCAGCTTGGGCGGACTGGGACCGAACTATGGCTACACCTTC.

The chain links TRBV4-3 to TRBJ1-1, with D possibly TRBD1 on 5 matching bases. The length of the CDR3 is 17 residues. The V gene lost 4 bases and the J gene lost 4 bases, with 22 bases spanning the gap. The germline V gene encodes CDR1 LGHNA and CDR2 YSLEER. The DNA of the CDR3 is TGCGCCAGCAGCCGATCAGACCTTCCCTTGGGGCTCACTGAAGCTTTCTTT. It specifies CASSRSDLPLGLTEAFF.

The CDR3 bases are TGTGCCAGCAGCCTCGACAGCGCCCACTTCGAGCAGTACTTC. This gives the protein CASSLDSAHFEQYF. V usage is TRBV7-7 and J usage is TRBJ2-7; D might be TRBD1 (5 bases). V was cut by 5 bases and J by 6 bases, with 17 bases left in between. CDR1 is SSHAT, CDR2 FNYEAQ, per germline (reference sequence). This CDR3 has 14 amino acids.

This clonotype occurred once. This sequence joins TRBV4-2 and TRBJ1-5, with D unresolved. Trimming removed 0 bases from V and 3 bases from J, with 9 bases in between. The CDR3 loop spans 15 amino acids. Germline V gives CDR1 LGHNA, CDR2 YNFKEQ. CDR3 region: CASSQERRPNQPQHF. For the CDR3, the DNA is TGTGCCAGCAGCCAAGAACGACGGCCCAATCAGCCCCAGCATTTT.

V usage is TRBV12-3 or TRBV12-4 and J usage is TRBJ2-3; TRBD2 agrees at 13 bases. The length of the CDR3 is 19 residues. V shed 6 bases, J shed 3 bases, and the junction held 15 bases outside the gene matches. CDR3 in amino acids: CASRPGLAGAVMLTDTQYF. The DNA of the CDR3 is TGTGCCAGCAGACCTGGACTAGCGGGAGCTGTAATGTTGACAGATACGCAGTATTTT.

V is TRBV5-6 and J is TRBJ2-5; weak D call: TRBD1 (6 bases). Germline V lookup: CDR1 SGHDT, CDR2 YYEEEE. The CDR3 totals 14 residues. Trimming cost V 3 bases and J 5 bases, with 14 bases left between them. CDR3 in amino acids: CASSWAGRGETQYF. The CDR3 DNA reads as TGTGCCAGCAGCTGGGCGGGCAGGGGTGAGACCCAGTACTTC.

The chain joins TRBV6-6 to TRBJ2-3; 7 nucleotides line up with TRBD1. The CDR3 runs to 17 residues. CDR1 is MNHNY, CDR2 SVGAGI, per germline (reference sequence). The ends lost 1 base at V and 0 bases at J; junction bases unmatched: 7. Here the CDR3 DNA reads TGTGCCAGCAGTTACTTGCCAAGGGGGCAAAGCACAGATACGCAGTATTTT. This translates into CASSYLPRGQSTDTQYF.

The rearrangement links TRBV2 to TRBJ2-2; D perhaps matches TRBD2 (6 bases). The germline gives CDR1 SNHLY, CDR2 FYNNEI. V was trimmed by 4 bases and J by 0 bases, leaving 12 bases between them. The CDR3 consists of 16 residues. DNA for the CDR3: TGTGCCAGCAGTGCCTATAGCGGAACGAACACCGGGGAGCTGTTTTTT. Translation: CASSAYSGTNTGELFF.

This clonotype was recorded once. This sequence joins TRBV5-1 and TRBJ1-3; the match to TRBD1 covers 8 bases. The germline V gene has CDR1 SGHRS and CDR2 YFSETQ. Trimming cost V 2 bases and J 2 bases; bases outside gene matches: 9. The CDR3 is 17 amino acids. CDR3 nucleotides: TGCGCCAGCAGCTTAGACGCAGGGGGCGCAGCTGGAAACACCATATATTTT. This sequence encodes CASSLDAGGAAGNTIYF. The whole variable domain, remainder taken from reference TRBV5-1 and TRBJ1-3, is KAGVTQTPRYLIKTRGQQVTLSCSPISGHRSVSWYQQTPGQGLQFLFEYFSETQRNKGNFPGRFSGRQFSNSRSEMNVSTLELGDSALYLCASSLDAGGAAGNTIYFGEGSWLTVV.